This entry lists 32 T cell receptor beta chains sequenced from one sample in a study of T cells in Graves' hyperthyroidism and ophthalmopathy. Researchers amplified the TCR beta CDR3 regions from RNA transcripts. Initially, a first-round RT-PCR of the TCR CDR3 employed the HTBI primer set. TCRdb itself ran the multiplex PCR reads through MiXCR, one entry per CDR3 protein. This table holds about 700,000 distinct CDR3 sequences, about 45% found once. Sample: peripheral blood or thyroid tissue (not recorded which). These receptors all come from an adult man with Graves' disease, either hyperthyroidism or ophthalmopathy (not recorded which).

This clonotype was seen at least ten times. The CDR3 DNA sequence: TGTGCCAGCAGCCCATACCAGGGGGGACCGAACACTGAAGCTTTCTTT. This translates into CASSPYQGGPNTEAFF. The rearrangement links TRBV7-6 to TRBJ1-1; TRBD1 aligns across 7 bases. This CDR3 has 16 residues. Germline CDR1 SGHVS, CDR2 FNYEAQ. The V segment lost 5 bases and the J segment 1 base; nucleotides outside the gene matches: 10.

Ten or more counts support this clonotype. J is TRBJ1-6 and V is TRBV12-3 or TRBV12-4; D gene unclear. The V and J ends lost 0 bases and 10 bases respectively, with 4 bases between them. The CDR3 is made up of 12 amino acids. The CDR3 loop reads CASSLAGSPLHF. CDR3 coding DNA: TGTGCCAGCAGTTTAGCGGGGTCACCCCTCCACTTT.

There are many counts of this clonotype. The gene calls are TRBV15 and TRBJ1-4; tentatively, D is TRBD1 (5 bases). Germline-derived CDR1 and CDR2 are LNHNV and YYDKDF (reference sequence). V lost 1 base, J lost 3 bases, and 12 bases lay in between. This CDR3 contains 16 residues. As DNA, the CDR3 is TGTGCCACCAGCAGAGCCGCAGGGACCCCTAATGAAAAACTGTTTTTT. Translating gives CATSRAAGTPNEKLFF.

This clonotype was recorded a few times. The CDR3 sequence: CASSREGTNEKLFF. The DNA of the CDR3 is TGCGCCAGCAGCCGGGAGGGAACTAATGAAAAACTGTTTTTT. This chain links TRBV5-1 with TRBJ1-4; no firm D call. CDR3 length: 14 amino acids. Trimming took 4 bases from V and 1 from J, leaving 8 bases between them. Germline V lookup: CDR1 SGHRS, CDR2 YFSETQ.

The chain uses TRBV6-1 and TRBJ2-7, with 15 bases fitting TRBD2. Per the germline V gene, CDR1 is MNHNS and CDR2 is SASEGT. Unmatched junction bases numbered 12, after V lost 5 bases and J lost 7 bases. CDR3 length: 17 residues. The CDR3 bases are TGTGCCAGCAGTCTCGGTTGGACTAGCGGGGGGGCCCGGGAGCAGTACTTC. The encoded protein is CASSLGWTSGGAREQYF.

This clonotype was detected once. The CDR3 reads CASSFTGTPSNQPQYF. CDR3 DNA: TGTGCCAGCAGTTTCACCGGGACACCGAGCAATCAGCCCCAGTATTTT. The V and J genes are TRBV12-3 or TRBV12-4 and TRBJ1-5; possible D gene TRBD1, 6 bases. The DNA matches TRBJ2-3 better at its end, which makes the J call doubtful. The CDR3 loop spans 16 amino acids.

Note on this clonotype: A read error may explain this, as a much larger clone is one base away. The genes are TRBV25-1 and TRBJ1-2, with D hard to call. CDR1 and CDR2 (germline): MGHDK, SYGVNS. The CDR3 consists of 12 residues. V was shortened by 6 bases and J by 0 bases, with 5 bases between the two germline ends. The CDR3 loop is CASREANYGYTF. CDR3 in DNA: TGTGCCAGCAGGGAGGCTAACTATGGCTACACCTTC.

The CDR3 nucleotides are TGTGCCAGTAGTAAAGTCCCCAGGGACCATCAGCCCCAGCATTTT. Translating gives CASSKVPRDHQPQHF. This rearrangement joins TRBV19 to TRBJ1-5, with a possible D match to TRBD1 (5 bases). CDR1 LNHDA and CDR2 SQIVND come from the germline V gene (reference sequence). Trimming took off 4 bases at V and 5 bases at J, with 15 bases between the two ends. The CDR3 length is 15 residues.

The rearrangement joins TRBV20-1 to TRBJ1-5, with 10 bases that match TRBD1. Per the germline V gene, CDR1 is DFQATT and CDR2 is SNEGSKA (reference sequence). The junction had 10 bases not matched to a gene; V was cut back by 3 bases and J by 5 bases. This CDR3 has 16 residues. For the CDR3, the DNA is TGCAGTGCTAGCCACTCGGGGACAGGGGTAGATCAGCCCCAGCATTTT. Amino acid sequence: CSASHSGTGVDQPQHF.

Of note for this clonotype: This is likely a read error, given that the CDR3 carries no conserved phenylalanine or tryptophan at its end. The chain employs TRBV11-2 and TRBJ1-1; TRBD1 might be the D (5 bases). The CDR3 length is 14 residues. The V end lost 6 bases, the J end lost 4 bases, and 15 bases lay between the germline ends. CDR1 and CDR2 from the germline V gene are SGHAT and FQNNGV. CDR3 coding DNA: TGTGCCAGCAGAAGTGGGGGGACGAGCACTGAAGCTTTCCTT. Amino acid sequence: CASRSGGTSTEAFL.

The J gene is TRBJ1-4, the V gene TRBV2; D gene uncertain. The CDR3 loop spans 14 amino acids. Germline assignment: CDR1 SNHLY and CDR2 FYNNEI. V lost 3 bases to trimming and J lost 4 bases, with 9 bases between them. This CDR3 is CASSDGGFNEKLFF. CDR3 DNA: TGTGCCAGCAGTGATGGCGGGTTTAATGAAAAACTGTTTTTT.

This clonotype appeared a few times. The V gene is TRBV9, the J gene TRBJ1-3; D gene uncertain. Germline V CDR1 and CDR2: SGDLS, YYNGEE. CDR3 length equals 14 residues. V lost 4 bases to trimming and J lost 4 bases, with 12 bases between them. This CDR3 reads CASSTLMDGNTIYF. Written as DNA, the CDR3 is TGTGCCAGCAGCACTCTAATGGACGGAAACACCATATATTTT.

Many counts were recorded for this clonotype. The rearrangement links TRBV29-1 to TRBJ1-6; D remains ambiguous. The germline V and J ends were trimmed by 4 bases and 9 bases, with 10 bases remaining between them. The CDR3 loop spans 12 amino acids. Germline V lookup: CDR1 SQVTM, CDR2 ANQGSEA. The CDR3 DNA sequence: TGCAGCGTTGGGGGAGGGAGTTCACCCCTCCACTTT. Protein product: CSVGGGSSPLHF. Complete variable domain (other parts from reference TRBV29-1 and TRBJ1-6): SAVISQKPSRDICQRGTSLTIQCQVDSQVTMMFWYRQQPGQSLTLIATANQGSEATYESGFVIDKFPISRPNLTFSTLTVSNMSPEDSSIYLCSVGGGSSPLHFGNGTRLTVT.

This clonotype was detected a few times. V usage is TRBV7-2 and J usage is TRBJ2-7, with D hard to call. The CDR3 covers 15 residues. The germline V gene encodes CDR1 SGHTA and CDR2 FQGNSA. Between the trimmed V and J ends, which lost 3 bases and 0 bases, there was a span of 12 bases. CDR3 bases: TGTGCCAGCAGCTTCCTCGACGGCAGCTCCTACGAGCAGTACTTC. Translating gives CASSFLDGSSYEQYF.

This clonotype has more than one count but fewer than ten. V gene TRBV2 combines with J gene TRBJ1-5; TRBD1 matches 7 bases. J lost 6 bases, V lost 7 bases, and 9 bases had no gene match. Germline CDR1 and CDR2: SNHLY and FYNNEI. The CDR3 loop spans 14 amino acids. CDR3 residues: CASTFLTGSQPQHF. The CDR3 DNA reads as TGTGCCAGCACGTTCTTGACAGGGAGTCAGCCCCAGCATTTT.

This clonotype was picked up a small number of times. The rearrangement joins TRBV12-3 or TRBV12-4 to TRBJ1-1; no clear D gene. V was trimmed by 7 bases and J by 0 bases, leaving 12 bases between them. The length of the CDR3 is 14 residues. Written as DNA, the CDR3 is TGTGCCAGCACGCTGGCGGGTATGAACACTGAAGCTTTCTTT. Protein product: CASTLAGMNTEAFF.

The V gene is TRBV14, the J gene TRBJ1-1, with D perhaps TRBD1 (5 bases). CDR1 and CDR2 (germline): SGHDN, FVKESK. The CDR3 consists of 14 residues. V was trimmed by 1 base and J by 1 base, leaving 7 bases between them. CDR3 DNA sequence: TGTGCCAGCAGCCAAGTCCAGGGGAACACTGAAGCTTTCTTT. Its translation: CASSQVQGNTEAFF.

J is TRBJ2-2 and V is TRBV28; D may correspond to TRBD1 or TRBD2 (5 bases each). The CDR3 contains 15 residues. Trimming pared 7 bases from V and 3 bases from J, leaving 15 bases between. Germline CDR1 and CDR2: MDHEN and SYDVKM. The CDR3 bases are TGTGCCAGCACTAAACCGGGACGACACACCGGGGAGCTGTTTTTT. It is translated as CASTKPGRHTGELFF. Combining the CDR3 with reference TRBV28 and TRBJ2-2 gives the whole variable domain DVKVTQSSRYLVKRTGEKVFLECVQDMDHENMFWYRQDPGLGLRLIYFSYDVKMKEKGDIPEGYSVSREKKERFSLILESASTNQTSMYLCASTKPGRHTGELFFGEGSRLTVL.

The chain is built from TRBV11-2 and TRBJ2-7, with D unresolved. The CDR3 contains 13 residues. The germline CDR1 and CDR2 sequences are SGHAT and FQNNGV. The V end was cut by 5 bases, the J end by 2 bases, with 10 bases between. CDR3 protein: CASSPSVAYEQYF. The DNA for the CDR3 is TGTGCCAGCAGCCCCTCGGTAGCCTACGAGCAGTACTTC.

The genes are TRBV7-2 and TRBJ2-2; 8 bases are shared with TRBD2. From germline, CDR1 is SGHTA and CDR2 FQGNSA. The CDR3 has 15 residues. V shed 4 bases and J 5 bases; nucleotides not matched to a gene: 6. The CDR3 region is CASSWGLGGTGELFF. DNA for the CDR3: TGTGCCAGCAGCTGGGGACTAGGGGGGACCGGGGAGCTGTTTTTT.

This clonotype was observed at least ten times. This sequence joins TRBV6-5 and TRBJ1-2; 7 nucleotides line up with TRBD1. Germline trimming cut 6 bases from V and 14 bases from J; bases unmatched to any gene: 9. Germline V gene lookup returns CDR1 MNHEY and CDR2 SVGAGI. This CDR3 is built from 11 residues. Here the CDR3 reads CASRAATGITF. CDR3 sequence (DNA): TGTGCCAGCAGGGCGGCGACAGGGATAACCTTC.

Comments on this clonotype: Germline and junction disagree at one end, which may indicate a read error. The V gene is TRBV7-9, the J gene TRBJ1-1; 9 bases match TRBD1. Germline V lookup: CDR1 SEHNR, CDR2 FQNEAQ (reference sequence). The CDR3 contains 14 residues. The CDR3 region is CVSNPQGASTEAFF. DNA for the CDR3: TGTGTCAGCAACCCACAGGGGGCGAGCACTGAAGCTTTCTTT.

As for this clonotype: At one end, the junction sequence differs from germline, possibly due to a read error. The gene calls are TRBV20-1 and TRBJ2-7; 8 nucleotides match TRBD1. Germline loops: CDR1 DFQATT, CDR2 SNEGSKA (reference sequence). This CDR3 has 14 residues. In DNA, the CDR3 is TGCAGTGCTAGTCAGGACAGGGCGACTTACGAGCAGCACTTC. This sequence encodes CSASQDRATYEQHF.

Concerning this clonotype itself: The junction and the germline gene differ at one end; a read error may be behind it. The chain joins TRBV20-1 to TRBJ2-5; possible D gene TRBD1, 7 bases. CDR1 and CDR2 (germline): DFQATT, SNEGSKA (reference sequence). This CDR3 is 13 amino acids long. The CDR3 DNA reads TGCAGTGCTTCGCGGGGAGACAGGGAGACCCGGTACTTC. Its translation is CSASRGDRETRYF.

The sample holds many counts of this clonotype. The chain uses TRBV20-1 and TRBJ1-5; D ambiguous. The germline V gene has CDR1 DFQATT and CDR2 SNEGSKA (reference sequence). V dropped 3 bases and J dropped 8 bases, with 14 bases sitting between them. This CDR3 has 13 residues. CDR3 nucleotides: TGCAGTGCTAGCTCCAGGACGGTAGAGCCCCAGCATTTT. Translating gives CSASSRTVEPQHF.

The chain recombines TRBV12-3 or TRBV12-4 with TRBJ1-6, with unresolved D. Trimming removed 2 bases from V and 5 bases from J, with 10 bases in between. This CDR3 comprises 15 residues. The CDR3 DNA sequence: TGTGCCAGCAGTTTAATGGCAGAAAATAATTCACCCCTCCACTTT. It is translated as CASSLMAENNSPLHF.

The J gene is TRBJ1-5, the V gene TRBV25-1, with 9 bases fitting TRBD1. CDR1 and CDR2 from the germline V gene are MGHDK and SYGVNS. The CDR3 runs to 12 residues. V shed 11 bases and J 11 bases; nucleotides not matched to a gene: 10. CDR3 sequence: CAGDRVGGAQHF. CDR3 coding DNA: TGTGCCGGGGACAGGGTGGGGGGGGCCCAGCATTTT. The full variable domain, in which reference TRBV25-1 and TRBJ1-5 provide the parts outside the CDR3, is EADIYQTPRYLVIGTGKKITLECSQTMGHDKMYWYQQDPGMELHLIHYSYGVNSTEKGDLSSESTVSRIRTEHFPLTLESARPSHTSQYLCAGDRVGGAQHFGDGTRLSIL.

The chain combines TRBV7-9 with TRBJ1-1; the match to TRBD1 covers 8 bases. Germline V lookup: CDR1 SEHNR, CDR2 FQNEAQ (reference sequence). The V gene end was trimmed by 2 bases and the J gene end by 8 bases; junction bases not matched to a gene: 10. CDR3 length: 15 amino acids. The CDR3: CASSLTVGQGGEAFF. The CDR3 bases are TGTGCCAGCAGCTTAACTGTCGGACAGGGAGGGGAAGCTTTCTTT.

V gene TRBV2 combines with J gene TRBJ1-4; tentative D call: TRBD1 (5 bases). Germline V gives CDR1 SNHLY, CDR2 FYNNEI. The CDR3 consists of 15 residues. Deletions cut 6 bases from V and 11 bases from J, with 22 bases between. The CDR3 bases are TGTGCCAGCAGCGTCTCCGGGACCTCTGGGGGGAAACTGTTTTTT. Translated, it gives CASSVSGTSGGKLFF.

V is TRBV11-1 and J is TRBJ1-2; D ambiguous. CDR3 length equals 15 residues. V was pared by 1 base and J by 7 bases, with 16 bases between. CDR1 is SGHAT, CDR2 FQDESV, per germline (reference sequence). This CDR3 reads CASSLGQPGYGGYTF. Written as DNA, the CDR3 is TGTGCCAGCAGCTTAGGCCAGCCGGGCTATGGTGGCTACACCTTC.

The J gene is TRBJ2-2, the V gene TRBV20-1; TRBD1 matches 10 bases. This CDR3 is built from 15 residues. The junction had 4 bases not matched to a gene; V was cut back by 2 bases and J by 4 bases. Germline assignment: CDR1 DFQATT and CDR2 SNEGSKA (reference sequence). This CDR3 is CSARKDRGLTGELFF. DNA of the CDR3: TGCAGTGCTAGAAAAGACAGGGGGCTCACCGGGGAGCTGTTTTTT.

A few counts support this clonotype. The J gene is TRBJ1-4, the V gene TRBV10-3; 10 positions match TRBD1. V lost 10 bases to trimming and J lost 7 bases; unmatched junction nucleotides: 6. This CDR3 has 13 amino acids. The germline V gene encodes CDR1 ENHRY and CDR2 SYGVKD. CDR3 region: CASRRQGAEKLFF. The CDR3 DNA is TGTGCCAGCAGAAGACAGGGGGCTGAAAAACTGTTTTTT.